The entry below describes one TCR beta chain. Its recognized antigen is unknown. Base-call qualities are not available, and no considerably larger clone is one nucleotide away. CDR1 and CDR2, looked up from the germline V gene, are MGHDK and SYGVNS. Its CDR3 holds 15 amino acids, cysteine through phenylalanine. Only the CDR3 part of the read is kept: 45 bases, read in frame from the first base. The germline V and J ends show losses of 0 bases and 3 bases respectively, and no gene match explains 2 bases of the junction. The sample is drawn from a study of control samples from healthy donors and cancer patients (TCRdb year 2020). The library came from the immunoSEQ multiplex PCR assay. Here the immuneACCESS table is served through TCRdb, limited to in-frame sequences with V and J called. Missing clones are a known gap in these copies; in checked studies unresolved V genes cover under half, and the rest lacks a known reason. The sample data list about 150,000 clones, and about nine tenths of these were observed just once. 4.9% of the sample lies in the top ten.

The specimen was blood. This sequence uses TRBV25-1 and TRBJ2-7, with 10 bases in between that match TRBD1. The receptor's source is a man aged 25 to 40 in good health. The sequenced DNA: TGTGCCAGCAGTGAATATAGGACAGGGGGCTACGAGCAGTACTTC. Its translation reads: CASSEYRTGGYEQYF.